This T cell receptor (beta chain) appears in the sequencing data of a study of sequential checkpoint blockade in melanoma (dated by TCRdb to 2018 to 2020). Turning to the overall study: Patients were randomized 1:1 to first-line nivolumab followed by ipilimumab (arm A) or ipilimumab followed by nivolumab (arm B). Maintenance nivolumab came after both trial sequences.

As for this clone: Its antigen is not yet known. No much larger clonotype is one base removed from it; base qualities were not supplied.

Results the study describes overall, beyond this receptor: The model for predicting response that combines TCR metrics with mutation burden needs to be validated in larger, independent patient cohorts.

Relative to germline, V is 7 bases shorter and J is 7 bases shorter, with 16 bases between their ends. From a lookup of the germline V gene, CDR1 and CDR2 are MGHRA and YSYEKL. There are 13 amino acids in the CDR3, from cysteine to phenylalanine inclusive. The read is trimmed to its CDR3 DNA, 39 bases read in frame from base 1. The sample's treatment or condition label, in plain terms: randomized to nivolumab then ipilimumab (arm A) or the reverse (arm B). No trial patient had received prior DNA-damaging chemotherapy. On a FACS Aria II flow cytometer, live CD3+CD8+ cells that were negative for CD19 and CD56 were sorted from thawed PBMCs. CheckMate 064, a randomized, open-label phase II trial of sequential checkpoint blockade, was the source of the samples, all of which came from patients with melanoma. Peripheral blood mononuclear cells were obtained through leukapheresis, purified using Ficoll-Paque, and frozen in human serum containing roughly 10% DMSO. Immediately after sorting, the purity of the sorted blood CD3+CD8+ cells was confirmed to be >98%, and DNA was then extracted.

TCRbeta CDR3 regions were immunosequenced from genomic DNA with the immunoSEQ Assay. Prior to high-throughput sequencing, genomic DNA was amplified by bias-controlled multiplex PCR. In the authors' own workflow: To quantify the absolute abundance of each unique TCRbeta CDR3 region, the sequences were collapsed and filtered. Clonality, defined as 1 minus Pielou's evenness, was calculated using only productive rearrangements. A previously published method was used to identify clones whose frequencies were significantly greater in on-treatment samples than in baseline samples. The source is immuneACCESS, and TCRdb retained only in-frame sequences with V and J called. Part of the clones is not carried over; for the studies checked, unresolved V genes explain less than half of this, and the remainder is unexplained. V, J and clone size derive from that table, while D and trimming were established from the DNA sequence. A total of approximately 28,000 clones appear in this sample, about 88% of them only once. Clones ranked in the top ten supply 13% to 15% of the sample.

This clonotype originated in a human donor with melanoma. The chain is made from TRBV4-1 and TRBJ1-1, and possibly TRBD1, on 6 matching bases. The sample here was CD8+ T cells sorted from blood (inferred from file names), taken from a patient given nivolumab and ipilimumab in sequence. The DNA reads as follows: TGCGCCAGCACGAACGTGGGGGCCGGTGAAGCTTTCTTT. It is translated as CASTNVGAGEAFF.